The rows below give T cell receptor beta chains drawn from one sample of a study of persistence of HIV-infected CD4 T cells. Using immunoSEQ multiplex PCR, the repertoire was profiled, and TCRdb retains in-frame clones only, with some absent. The profile shows around 40,000 clones, about 85% of them singletons. These receptors have no known antigen. The starting material was CD4+ T cells sorted from PBMCs after approximately 18-hour stimulation, obtained from a patient who received antiretroviral therapy. These receptors originate from an adult woman with HIV who was CMV-seropositive. Each CDR3 is given with its conserved first and last residue. A D gene is named only where the DNA matches it firmly. Rows may omit the clone size; those that give it use once, few, many or a size class.

cdr3_length: 14
j_call: TRBJ1-4
clone_size: .
v_call: TRBV30
d_call: TRBD1
cdr3_aa: CAWDGQGASEKLFF
cdr3_nt: TGTGCCTGGGATGGACAGGGGGCAAGTGAAAAACTGTTTTTT

cdr3_length: 13
j_call: TRBJ2-1
clone_size: .
v_call: TRBV30
d_call: .
cdr3_aa: CAWTGSSYNEQFF
cdr3_nt: TGTGCCTGGACAGGGAGCTCCTACAATGAGCAGTTCTTC

cdr3_length: 17
j_call: TRBJ2-1
clone_size: .
v_call: TRBV19
d_call: TRBD2
cdr3_aa: CASSRTALAGDYNEQFF
cdr3_nt: TGTGCCAGTAGTAGGACCGCCCTAGCGGGGGACTACAATGAGCAGTTCTTC

cdr3_length: 12
j_call: TRBJ1-4
clone_size: .
v_call: TRBV24-1
d_call: .
cdr3_aa: CATSDLRGRLFF
cdr3_nt: TGTGCCACCAGTGATTTGCGGGGAAGACTGTTTTTT

cdr3_length: 13
j_call: TRBJ1-5
clone_size: .
v_call: TRBV29-1
d_call: .
cdr3_aa: CSVEANPNQPQHF
cdr3_nt: TGCAGCGTTGAAGCGAATCCGAATCAGCCCCAGCATTTT

cdr3_length: 13
j_call: TRBJ2-1
clone_size: .
v_call: TRBV2
d_call: TRBD2
cdr3_aa: CASRTSSYNEQFF
cdr3_nt: TGTGCCAGCCGGACTAGCTCCTACAATGAGCAGTTCTTC

cdr3_length: 14
j_call: TRBJ1-6
clone_size: .
v_call: TRBV28
d_call: .
cdr3_aa: CASRTGRLNSPLHF
cdr3_nt: TGTGCCAGCAGGACGGGACGGCTAAATTCACCCCTCCACTTT

cdr3_length: 14
j_call: TRBJ2-2
clone_size: once
v_call: TRBV9
d_call: .
cdr3_aa: CASSVALHGGELFF
cdr3_nt: TGTGCCAGCAGCGTAGCTCTACACGGCGGGGAGCTGTTTTTT

cdr3_length: 14
j_call: TRBJ1-1
clone_size: .
v_call: TRBV6-5
d_call: .
cdr3_aa: CASSYKGGNTEAFF
cdr3_nt: TGTGCCAGCAGTTACAAGGGGGGAAACACTGAAGCTTTCTTT

cdr3_length: 15
j_call: TRBJ1-3
clone_size: .
v_call: TRBV9
d_call: TRBD1
cdr3_aa: CASSADRGEGNTIYF
cdr3_nt: TGTGCCAGCAGCGCGGACAGGGGAGAAGGAAACACCATATATTTT

cdr3_length: 13
j_call: TRBJ1-2
clone_size: .
v_call: TRBV6-5
d_call: TRBD1
cdr3_aa: CASRGTVNYGYTF
cdr3_nt: TGTGCCAGCAGGGGGACAGTTAACTATGGCTACACCTTC

cdr3_length: 15
j_call: TRBJ2-7
clone_size: .
v_call: TRBV5-4
d_call: TRBD2
cdr3_aa: CASSLSGGSSYEQYF
cdr3_nt: TGTGCCAGCAGCCTGAGCGGGGGGAGCTCCTACGAGCAGTACTTC

cdr3_length: 13
j_call: TRBJ2-4
clone_size: .
v_call: TRBV2
d_call: .
cdr3_aa: CASSVAGLDIQYF
cdr3_nt: TGTGCCAGCAGTGTGGCAGGGTTAGACATTCAGTACTTC

cdr3_length: 14
j_call: TRBJ2-1
clone_size: .
v_call: TRBV7-9
d_call: TRBD1
cdr3_aa: CASSARDRVHEQFF
cdr3_nt: TGTGCCAGCAGCGCCCGGGACAGGGTCCATGAGCAGTTCTTC

cdr3_length: 16
j_call: TRBJ2-3
clone_size: .
v_call: TRBV11-2
d_call: TRBD2
cdr3_aa: CASSPWTSGASDTQYF
cdr3_nt: TGTGCCAGCAGCCCCTGGACTAGCGGGGCGTCAGATACGCAGTATTTT

cdr3_length: 14
j_call: TRBJ1-2
clone_size: once
v_call: TRBV7-8
d_call: .
cdr3_aa: CASSLGQINYGYTF
cdr3_nt: TGTGCCAGCAGCTTAGGACAGATCAACTATGGCTACACCTTC

cdr3_length: 13
j_call: TRBJ1-4
clone_size: once
v_call: TRBV7-9
d_call: TRBD1
cdr3_aa: CASCVTGDEKLFF
cdr3_nt: TGTGCCAGTTGCGTGACAGGGGACGAAAAACTGTTTTTT

cdr3_length: 13
j_call: TRBJ2-1
clone_size: .
v_call: TRBV5-4
d_call: .
cdr3_aa: CASSVPGWNEQFF
cdr3_nt: TGTGCCAGCAGCGTACCTGGGTGGAATGAGCAGTTCTTC

cdr3_length: 14
j_call: TRBJ1-4
clone_size: .
v_call: TRBV6-8
d_call: .
cdr3_aa: CARDSPWGNEKLFF
cdr3_nt: TGTGCCAGGGACAGTCCATGGGGAAATGAAAAACTGTTTTTT

cdr3_length: 16
j_call: TRBJ2-6
clone_size: once
v_call: TRBV6-1
d_call: TRBD2
cdr3_aa: CASSEAGGAGANVLTF
cdr3_nt: TGTGCCAGCAGTGAAGCGGGAGGGGCTGGGGCCAACGTCCTGACTTTC

cdr3_length: 11
j_call: TRBJ1-2
clone_size: few
v_call: TRBV2
d_call: TRBD1
cdr3_aa: CASSGQGKNTF
cdr3_nt: TGTGCCAGCAGCGGACAGGGGAAGAACACCTTC

cdr3_length: 15
j_call: TRBJ2-5
clone_size: .
v_call: TRBV7-2
d_call: .
cdr3_aa: CASSVGTPARETQYF
cdr3_nt: TGTGCCAGCAGCGTCGGGACTCCGGCGCGGGAGACCCAGTACTTC

cdr3_length: 13
j_call: TRBJ2-7
clone_size: .
v_call: TRBV7-3
d_call: .
cdr3_aa: CASSLKGNHEQYF
cdr3_nt: TGTGCCAGCAGCTTAAAGGGTAACCACGAGCAGTACTTC

cdr3_length: 15
j_call: TRBJ2-1
clone_size: .
v_call: TRBV11-3
d_call: .
cdr3_aa: CASSLRGPQGGVQFF
cdr3_nt: TGTGCCAGCAGCTTACGGGGGCCTCAAGGGGGAGTGCAGTTCTTC

cdr3_length: 13
j_call: TRBJ1-1
clone_size: .
v_call: TRBV7-8
d_call: TRBD1
cdr3_aa: CASSITGGAEAFF
cdr3_nt: TGTGCCAGCAGCATTACAGGGGGGGCTGAAGCTTTCTTT

cdr3_length: 17
j_call: TRBJ2-3
clone_size: .
v_call: TRBV3-1/TRBV3-2
d_call: .
cdr3_aa: CASSQDQPGFQTDTQYF
cdr3_nt: TGTGCCAGCAGCCAAGATCAGCCCGGGTTTCAGACAGATACGCAGTATTTT

cdr3_length: 15
j_call: TRBJ1-1
clone_size: .
v_call: TRBV30
d_call: .
cdr3_aa: CAWGDQYQRNTEAFF
cdr3_nt: TGTGCCTGGGGGGATCAATATCAGAGGAACACTGAAGCTTTCTTT

cdr3_length: 19
j_call: TRBJ1-2
clone_size: .
v_call: TRBV7-3
d_call: .
cdr3_aa: CASSLIPIGAGTPNYGYTF
cdr3_nt: TGTGCCAGCAGCTTAATACCTATCGGAGCCGGGACCCCTAACTATGGCTACACCTTC

cdr3_length: 11
j_call: TRBJ2-3
clone_size: few
v_call: TRBV10-1
d_call: .
cdr3_aa: CASSEEDTQYF
cdr3_nt: TGCGCCAGCAGTGAGGAAGATACGCAGTATTTT

cdr3_length: 10
j_call: TRBJ2-3
clone_size: .
v_call: TRBV20-1
d_call: .
cdr3_aa: CSANTDTQYF
cdr3_nt: TGCAGTGCTAACACAGATACGCAGTATTTT

cdr3_length: 15
j_call: TRBJ2-2
clone_size: .
v_call: TRBV18
d_call: .
cdr3_aa: CASSPQGQDTGELFF
cdr3_nt: TGTGCCAGCTCACCACAGGGTCAGGACACCGGGGAGCTGTTTTTT

cdr3_length: 11
j_call: TRBJ2-1
clone_size: .
v_call: TRBV19
d_call: .
cdr3_aa: CASQGMDEQFF
cdr3_nt: TGTGCCAGCCAGGGGATGGATGAGCAGTTCTTC